Presented here are 23 T cell receptor beta chains from one specimen sequenced in a study of blood T cell repertoires in COVID-19. TCRdb's copy holds only in-frame clones and misses some; the assay was immunoSEQ multiplex PCR. This table holds about 180,000 clones, around 83% found once. Sequenced input: peripheral blood. The source of these receptors is a woman in her seventies with COVID-19, enrolled during active disease.

This clone was counted only a few times. V usage is TRBV19 and J usage is TRBJ2-1, with a tentative D call TRBD1 (5 bases). Germline V lookup: CDR1 LNHDA, CDR2 SQIVND (reference sequence). V was pared by 0 bases and J by 2 bases, with 8 bases between. CDR3 length: 15 amino acids. The CDR3 DNA reads TGTGCCAGTAGTATAGAATCAGGGACCTACAATGAGCAGTTCTTC. It specifies CASSIESGTYNEQFF.

The V gene is TRBV10-2, the J gene TRBJ2-3; the D is unclear. Germline CDR1 is WSHSY and CDR2 is SAAADI. Trimming left V 3 bases short and J 4 bases short, with 14 bases between. The CDR3 spans 15 residues. CDR3 amino acids: CASSEFWPSADTQYF. As DNA, the CDR3 is TGCGCCAGCAGTGAATTCTGGCCAAGTGCAGATACGCAGTATTTT.

V gene TRBV7-2 combines with J gene TRBJ2-7; perhaps TRBD1 as D (6 bases). The CDR3 runs 16 residues. V dropped 4 bases and J dropped 3 bases, with 19 bases sitting between them. Germline CDR1 and CDR2: SGHTA and FQGNSA. CDR3 amino acids: CASSSQTGRGFYEQYF. The DNA of the CDR3 is TGTGCCAGCAGCTCTCAGACAGGAAGGGGTTTCTACGAGCAGTACTTC.

The chain is built from TRBV6-6 and TRBJ2-1; D unresolved. The germline gives CDR1 MNHNY, CDR2 SVGAGI (reference sequence). The CDR3 spans 13 residues. V lost 5 bases, J lost 10 bases, and 15 bases lay in between. CDR3 loop: CASSNGEDKEQFF. The CDR3 DNA follows: TGTGCCAGCAGTAACGGAGAGGATAAAGAGCAGTTCTTC.

With regard to this clone: At the DNA level, this CDR3 is encoded by other sequences in the same sample as well. The genes are TRBV2 and TRBJ2-5; 7 nucleotides align to TRBD1. Unmatched junction bases numbered 3, after V lost 4 bases and J lost 1 base. The CDR3 covers 14 residues. Germline CDR1 SNHLY, CDR2 FYNNEI. The CDR3 coding sequence is TGTGCCAGCAGTGGAGACAGGGTCCAAGAGACCCAGTACTTC. Protein product: CASSGDRVQETQYF. Full variable domain (remainder filled in from reference TRBV2 and TRBJ2-5): EPEVTQTPSHQVTQMGQEVILRCVPISNHLYFYWYRQILGQKVEFLVSFYNNEISEKSEIFDDQFSVERPDGSNFTLKIRSTKLEDSAMYFCASSGDRVQETQYFGPGTRLLVL.

The chain links TRBV7-2 to TRBJ2-7; D might be TRBD2 (6 bases). The CDR3 has 15 residues. Trimming cost V 0 bases and J 3 bases, with 12 bases left between them. Germline assignment: CDR1 SGHTA and CDR2 FQGNSA. DNA for the CDR3: TGTGCCAGCAGCTTAGCATGGCAGGGAGGCTACGAGCAGTACTTC. This gives the protein CASSLAWQGGYEQYF.

This chain connects TRBV29-1 to TRBJ2-5; weak D call: TRBD2 (5 bases). This CDR3 has 18 amino acids. Germline V gene lookup returns CDR1 SQVTM and CDR2 ANQGSEA. Trimming left V 4 bases short and J 2 bases short, with 26 bases between. The CDR3 reads CSVAGERQYFLLQETQYF. The DNA of the CDR3 is TGCAGCGTTGCCGGGGAGAGGCAATATTTTCTCTTACAAGAGACCCAGTACTTC.

The chain combines TRBV7-8 with TRBJ2-1, with D perhaps TRBD1 (6 bases). The CDR3 runs 16 residues. Germline CDR1 SGHVS, CDR2 FQNEAQ. V shed 1 base and J shed 8 bases, with 18 bases lying between them. Written as DNA, the CDR3 is TGTGCCAGCAGCTTAGGCGGTACAGGGAAAATACATGAGCAGTTCTTC. Translating gives CASSLGGTGKIHEQFF.

The rearrangement uses TRBV7-2 and TRBJ1-6; D gene unclear. Germline CDR1 is SGHTA and CDR2 is FQGNSA. The V and J ends lost 6 bases and 6 bases respectively, with 12 bases between them. This CDR3 has 14 amino acids. CDR3 in DNA: TGTGCCAGCAGGGTCCAGACTGTTAATTCACCCCTCCACTTT. It yields the protein CASRVQTVNSPLHF. Based on the CDR3 plus reference TRBV7-2 and TRBJ1-6, the full variable domain is GAGVSQSPSNKVTEKGKDVELRCDPISGHTALYWYRQSLGQGLEFLIYFQGNSAPDKSGLPSDRFSAERTGGSVSTLTIQRTQQEDSAVYLCASRVQTVNSPLHFGNGTRLTVT.

This rearrangement joins TRBV27 to TRBJ2-2; D may be TRBD2 (6 bases). This CDR3 comprises 16 residues. V was shortened by 10 bases and J by 4 bases, with 22 bases between the two germline ends. Germline lookup yields CDR1 MNHEY and CDR2 SMNVEV (reference sequence). The CDR3, as DNA: TGTGCCACCGGGACTGTTCTGGTTCGGGGCACCGGGGAGCTGTTTTTT. Its protein is CATGTVLVRGTGELFF.

V is TRBV28 and J is TRBJ2-7; 10 positions match TRBD1. The CDR3 spans 17 residues. From germline, CDR1 is MDHEN and CDR2 SYDVKM. V gave up 2 bases and J gave up 6 bases; unmatched junction bases: 13. CDR3 in amino acids: CASSLRLNRDRGGEQYF. In nucleotides, the CDR3 is TGTGCCAGCAGTTTAAGACTCAACCGGGACAGGGGTGGCGAGCAGTACTTC. The full variable domain, rest sourced from reference TRBV28 and TRBJ2-7, is DVKVTQSSRYLVKRTGEKVFLECVQDMDHENMFWYRQDPGLGLRLIYFSYDVKMKEKGDIPEGYSVSREKKERFSLILESASTNQTSMYLCASSLRLNRDRGGEQYFGPGTRLTVT.

This chain joins TRBV28 and TRBJ2-1; 8 positions agree with TRBD2. Per the germline V gene, CDR1 is MDHEN and CDR2 is SYDVKM. The CDR3 loop spans 15 amino acids. J gave up 8 bases and V 4 bases, and 10 bases lay outside the gene matches. This chain's CDR3 is CASSSRTSSFDEQFF. The CDR3 nucleotides are TGTGCCAGCAGTTCCCGGACTAGCTCGTTCGATGAGCAGTTCTTC.

The chain joins TRBV6-2 or TRBV6-3 to TRBJ2-7; 11 bases agree with TRBD2. Germline V gene lookup returns CDR1 MNHEY and CDR2 SVGEGT. V dropped 2 bases and J dropped 5; count of bases not matched to a gene: 2. CDR3 length: 14 amino acids. In DNA form, the CDR3 reads TGTGCCAGCAGTTACCCGACTAGCGGGAACGAGCAGTACTTC. Translated: CASSYPTSGNEQYF.

The V call is TRBV30, the J call TRBJ2-4; 9 bases are a match to TRBD2. The germline gives CDR1 GTSNPN, CDR2 SVGIG (reference sequence). Trimming at V came to 2 bases and at J to 9 bases, leaving 11 bases not matched to a gene. CDR3 length equals 15 residues. CDR3 DNA: TGTGCCTGGAGTCAGGGCGGGAGGGCCTTTAGCATTCAGTACTTC. This codes for CAWSQGGRAFSIQYF.

This clone showed up many times. The chain carries TRBV28 and TRBJ2-7; 7 positions agree with TRBD1. The CDR3 sequence is 15 residues long. Germline values: CDR1 MDHEN, CDR2 SYDVKM. V was pared by 7 bases and J by 3 bases, with 12 bases of the junction left unmatched. In DNA form, the CDR3 reads TGTGCCAGCACCCCACAGGGGAAAGCCGGCTACGAGCAGTACTTC. Its translation is CASTPQGKAGYEQYF.

The chain couples TRBV6-5 to TRBJ1-2; the D is unclear. The CDR3 is made up of 12 amino acids. V shed 4 bases and J shed 4 bases, with 7 bases lying between them. Germline CDR1 MNHEY, CDR2 SVGAGI. Here the CDR3 DNA reads TGTGCCAGCAGTTCGAGGGTCTATGGCTACACCTTC. This encodes CASSSRVYGYTF.

The chain uses TRBV21-1 and TRBJ2-6; the table names TRBD2, a call not compared with the DNA. TRBV21-1 is marked as a pseudogene. There are 16 residues in the CDR3. CDR3 sequence reads: CASSKGGRTGANVLTF. CDR3 nucleotides: TGTGCCAGCAGCAAGGGGGGGAGGACTGGGGCCAACGTCCTGACTTTC.

This clone was seen at least ten times. The J gene is TRBJ1-1, the V gene TRBV15, with unresolved D. V lost 1 base and J 6 bases, leaving 12 bases between the germline ends. Germline values: CDR1 LNHNV, CDR2 YYDKDF (reference sequence). The CDR3 is 14 residues long. CDR3 in amino acids: CATSRGSDSSEAFF. The DNA of the CDR3 is TGTGCCACCAGCAGAGGTTCCGATAGCTCTGAAGCTTTCTTT.

This chain links TRBV19 with TRBJ1-5; a possible D gene is TRBD1 (5 bases). CDR1 LNHDA and CDR2 SQIVND come from the germline V gene (reference sequence). CDR3 length: 15 amino acids. Trimming left V 3 bases short and J 4 bases short, with 13 bases between. The CDR3 spells CASSIFREKNQPQHF. In DNA form, the CDR3 reads TGTGCCAGTAGTATTTTCAGGGAAAAGAATCAGCCCCAGCATTTT.

This clone occurred once. The chain recombines TRBV5-1 with TRBJ2-3; 10 bases are shared with TRBD1. CDR1 is SGHRS and CDR2 is YFSETQ in the germline V gene. The CDR3 runs 16 residues. The V segment lost 4 bases and the J segment 1 base; nucleotides outside the gene matches: 6. The chain's CDR3 is CASSGTGARGTDTQYF. The CDR3, as DNA: TGCGCCAGCAGCGGGACAGGGGCAAGGGGCACAGATACGCAGTATTTT.

J is TRBJ2-5 and V is TRBV5-1; 10 bases are shared with TRBD2. Trimming took 5 bases from V and 4 from J; bases not matched to a gene: 11. Germline lookup yields CDR1 SGHRS and CDR2 YFSETQ. This CDR3 spans 16 amino acids. This chain's CDR3 is CASRYFTTSGLETQYF. The CDR3 DNA follows: TGCGCCAGCAGGTATTTTACGACTAGCGGGCTAGAGACCCAGTACTTC.

A single count supports this clone. The rearrangement joins TRBV27 to TRBJ1-3, with D perhaps TRBD1 (5 bases). Germline V gene data show CDR1 as MNHEY and CDR2 as SMNVEV (reference sequence). V was pared by 5 bases and J by 0 bases, with 8 bases between. This CDR3 is built from 14 residues. CDR3 loop: CASSRGYSGNTIYF. The CDR3 nucleotides read TGTGCCAGCAGTAGGGGTTACTCTGGAAACACCATATATTTT.

In its sample, this clone was seen a few times. The rearrangement links TRBV5-4 to TRBJ1-2; 7 bases align to TRBD1. The CDR3 length is 15 residues. Trimming at V came to 4 bases and at J to 5 bases, leaving 11 bases not matched to a gene. Germline-derived CDR1 and CDR2 are SGHNT and YYREEE (reference sequence). CDR3 sequence reads: CASSTGQPTEYGYTF. The DNA for the CDR3 is TGTGCCAGCAGCACGGGACAGCCAACCGAGTATGGCTACACCTTC.